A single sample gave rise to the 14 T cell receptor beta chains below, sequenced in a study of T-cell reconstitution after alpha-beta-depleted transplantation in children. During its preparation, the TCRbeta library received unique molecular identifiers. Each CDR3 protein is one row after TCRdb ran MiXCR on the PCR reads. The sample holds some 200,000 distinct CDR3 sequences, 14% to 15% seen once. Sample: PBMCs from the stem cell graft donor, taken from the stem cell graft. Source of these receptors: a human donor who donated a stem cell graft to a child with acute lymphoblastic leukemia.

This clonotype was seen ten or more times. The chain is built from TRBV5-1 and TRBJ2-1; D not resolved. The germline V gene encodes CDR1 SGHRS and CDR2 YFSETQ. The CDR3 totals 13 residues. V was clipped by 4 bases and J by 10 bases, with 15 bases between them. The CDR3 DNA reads TGCGCCAGCAGCCCCCATAGATTAGGGGAGCAGTTCTTC. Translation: CASSPHRLGEQFF.

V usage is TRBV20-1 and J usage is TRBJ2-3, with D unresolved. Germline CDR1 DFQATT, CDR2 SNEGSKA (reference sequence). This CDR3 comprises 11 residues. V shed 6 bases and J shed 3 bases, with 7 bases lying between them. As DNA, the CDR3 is TGCAGTGCGTCTCCTACAGATACGCAGTATTTT. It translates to CSASPTDTQYF.

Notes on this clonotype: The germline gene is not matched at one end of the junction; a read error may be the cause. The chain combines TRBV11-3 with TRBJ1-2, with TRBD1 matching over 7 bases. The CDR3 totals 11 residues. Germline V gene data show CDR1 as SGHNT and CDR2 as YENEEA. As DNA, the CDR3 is TGTGCCAGCAGCTCTTCAGGGACAGCGGGCTTC. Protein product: CASSSSGTAGF.

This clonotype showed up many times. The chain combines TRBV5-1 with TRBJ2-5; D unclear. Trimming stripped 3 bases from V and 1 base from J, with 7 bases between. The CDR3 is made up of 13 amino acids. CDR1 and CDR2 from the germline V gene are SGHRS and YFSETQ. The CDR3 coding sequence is TGCGCCAGCAGCTGGGCCGGCCAAGAGACCCAGTACTTC. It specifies CASSWAGQETQYF.

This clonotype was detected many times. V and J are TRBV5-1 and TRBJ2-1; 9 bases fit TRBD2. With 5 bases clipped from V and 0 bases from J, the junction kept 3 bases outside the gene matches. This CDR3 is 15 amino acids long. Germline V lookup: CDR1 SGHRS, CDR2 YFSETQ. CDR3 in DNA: TGCGCCAGCAGATATAGCGGGAGCTCCTACAATGAGCAGTTCTTC. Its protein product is CASRYSGSSYNEQFF.

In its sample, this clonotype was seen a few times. The CDR3 nucleotides are TGTGCCAGCAAGAGTCCAGCGGGAGGCTACAATGAGCAGTTCTTC. Translated, it gives CASKSPAGGYNEQFF. The gene calls are TRBV27 and TRBJ2-1; 9 bases agree with TRBD2. Germline trimming cut 7 bases from V and 3 bases from J; bases unmatched to any gene: 7. Germline lookup yields CDR1 MNHEY and CDR2 SMNVEV (reference sequence). The CDR3 extends over 15 amino acids.

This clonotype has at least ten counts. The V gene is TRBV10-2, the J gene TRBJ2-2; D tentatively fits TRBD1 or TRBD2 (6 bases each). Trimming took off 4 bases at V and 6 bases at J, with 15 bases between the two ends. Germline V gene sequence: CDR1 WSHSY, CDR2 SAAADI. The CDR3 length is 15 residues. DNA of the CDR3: TGCGCCAGCAGTGTACGAACAGGGAGGCCCGGGGAGCTGTTTTTT. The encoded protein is CASSVRTGRPGELFF.

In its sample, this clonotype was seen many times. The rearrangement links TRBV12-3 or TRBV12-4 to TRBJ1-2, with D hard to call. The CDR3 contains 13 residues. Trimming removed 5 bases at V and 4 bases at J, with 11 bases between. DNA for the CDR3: TGTGCCAGCAGTCTGAAACATGGCTATGGCTACACCTTC. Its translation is CASSLKHGYGYTF.

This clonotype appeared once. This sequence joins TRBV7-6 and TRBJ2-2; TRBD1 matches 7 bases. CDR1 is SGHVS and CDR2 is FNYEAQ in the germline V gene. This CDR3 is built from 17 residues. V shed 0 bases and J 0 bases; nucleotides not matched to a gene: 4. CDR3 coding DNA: TGTGCCAGCAGCTTAGCGCGCGGACAGGCGAACACCGGGGAGCTGTTTTTT. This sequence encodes CASSLARGQANTGELFF.

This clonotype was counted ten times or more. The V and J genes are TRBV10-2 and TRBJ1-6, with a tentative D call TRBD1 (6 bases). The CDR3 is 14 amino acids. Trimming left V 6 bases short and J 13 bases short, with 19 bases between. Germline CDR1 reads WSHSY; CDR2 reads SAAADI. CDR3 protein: CASRETGTYLPLHF. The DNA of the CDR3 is TGCGCCAGCAGGGAAACAGGGACCTATCTCCCCCTCCACTTT.

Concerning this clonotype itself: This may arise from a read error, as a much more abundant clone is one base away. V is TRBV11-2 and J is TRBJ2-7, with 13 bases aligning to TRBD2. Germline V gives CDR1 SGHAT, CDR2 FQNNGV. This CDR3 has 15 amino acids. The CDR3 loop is CASSFSGLAGDERYF. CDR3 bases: TGTGCCAGCAGCTTCTCCGGACTAGCGGGGGACGAGCGGTACTTC. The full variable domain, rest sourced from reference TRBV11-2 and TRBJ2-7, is EAGVAQSPRYKIIEKRQSVAFWCNPISGHATLYWYQQILGQGPKLLIQFQNNGVVDDSQLPKDRFSAERLKGVDSTLKIQPAKLEDSAVYLCASSFSGLAGDERYFGPGTRLTVT.

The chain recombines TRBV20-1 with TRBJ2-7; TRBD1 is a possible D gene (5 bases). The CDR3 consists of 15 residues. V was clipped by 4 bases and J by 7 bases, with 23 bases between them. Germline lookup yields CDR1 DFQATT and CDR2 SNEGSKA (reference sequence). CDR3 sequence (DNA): TGCAGTGCTACTCAACCCAGGGATGACTCTAGGGAGCAGTACTTC. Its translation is CSATQPRDDSREQYF.

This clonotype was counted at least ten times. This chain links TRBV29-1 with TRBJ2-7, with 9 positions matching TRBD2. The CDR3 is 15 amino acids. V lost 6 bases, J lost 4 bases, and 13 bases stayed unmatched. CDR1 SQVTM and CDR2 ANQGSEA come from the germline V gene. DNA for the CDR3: TGCAGCGTCCTCAAGCTAGCGGGATTGCGGTACGAGCAGTACTTC. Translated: CSVLKLAGLRYEQYF.

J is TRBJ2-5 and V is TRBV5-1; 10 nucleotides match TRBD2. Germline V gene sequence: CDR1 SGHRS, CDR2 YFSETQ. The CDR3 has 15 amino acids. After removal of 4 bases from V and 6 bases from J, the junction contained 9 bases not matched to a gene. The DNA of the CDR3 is TGCGCCAGCAGCGGAAGCGGGAGGGCAACACAGACCCAGTACTTC. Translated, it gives CASSGSGRATQTQYF.